This paragraph reports one T cell receptor beta chain. The CDR3 covers 13 residues. From the 5' RACE reads, TCRdb lists one entry per CDR3 protein and no DNA. This listing includes 550,000 to 600,000 distinct CDR3 sequences. The source of the sample is a study of T cells expressing NK-cell markers. The rearrangement joins TRBV12-3 or TRBV12-4 to TRBJ2-3; the TRBD2 assignment by TCRdb is unverifiable without DNA. The sample consisted of blood T cells: a sorted CD56 or NKG2C T cell subset, CD4+ or CD8+ T cells, or bulk PBMC T cells (not recorded which). The sequence came from a man aged 18 to 29 in good health. CDR3: CASSLGAGGYQYF.